The 4 T cell receptor beta chains reported below all come from one sample, sequenced in a study of CD8 T cells in ankylosing spondylitis. TCRdb recomputed calls from the 5' RACE reads with MiXCR, one row per CDR3 protein. The data hold roughly 700,000 distinct CDR3 sequences, with 19% observed a single time. Study-wide results and limits: Typical of ankylosing spondylitis blood, it appeared, was a TCR beta motif of roughly eight highly homologous variants.

No antigen is known for these receptors. The specimen was blood, either unsorted or a sorted T cell fraction (not recorded which). Receptor source: a male donor with ankylosing spondylitis.

The chain employs TRBV12-3 or TRBV12-4 and TRBJ1-1, with 8 bases aligning to TRBD1. The trim removed 3 bases at V and 0 bases at J, leaving 6 bases unmatched. The CDR3 consists of 16 residues. CDR3 coding DNA: TGTGCCAGCAGTTTTGCAGGGGGCGAGATGAACACTGAAGCTTTCTTT. Encoded protein: CASSFAGGEMNTEAFF.

The chain combines TRBV12-3 or TRBV12-4 with TRBJ2-5; 7 nucleotides agree with TRBD2. CDR3 length: 13 residues. The V segment lost 3 bases and the J segment 4 bases; nucleotides outside the gene matches: 2. CDR3 sequence (DNA): TGTGCCAGCAGTTTCAGGGAGGGAGAGACCCAGTACTTC. The encoded protein is CASSFREGETQYF.

The chain is built from TRBV5-1 and TRBJ2-7; D unclear. Germline CDR1 is SGHRS and CDR2 is YFSETQ. This CDR3 is built from 12 residues. Trimming removed 4 bases from V and 7 bases from J, with 12 bases in between. The CDR3 sequence is CASSRLEDEQYF. The CDR3 DNA reads as TGCGCCAGCAGCCGCCTCGAGGATGAGCAGTACTTC.

This clonotype was detected only a few times. This chain links TRBV29-1 with TRBJ2-4; no clear D gene. V shed 5 bases and J shed 5 bases, with 19 bases lying between them. The germline CDR1 and CDR2 sequences are SQVTM and ANQGSEA. The CDR3 covers 15 residues. The CDR3 nucleotides read TGCAGCGTTTCCCAACGAACGGGTTGGGAAAACATTCAGTACTTC. This gives the protein CSVSQRTGWENIQYF.